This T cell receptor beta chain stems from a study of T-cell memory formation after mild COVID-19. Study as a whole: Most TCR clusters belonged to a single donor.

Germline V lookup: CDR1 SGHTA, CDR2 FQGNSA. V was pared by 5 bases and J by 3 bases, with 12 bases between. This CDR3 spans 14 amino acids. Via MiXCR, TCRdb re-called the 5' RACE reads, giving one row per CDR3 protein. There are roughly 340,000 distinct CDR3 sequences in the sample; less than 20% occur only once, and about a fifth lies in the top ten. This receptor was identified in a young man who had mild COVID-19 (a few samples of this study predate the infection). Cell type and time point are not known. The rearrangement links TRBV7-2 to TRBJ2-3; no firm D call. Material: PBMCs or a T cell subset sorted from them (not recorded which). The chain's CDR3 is CASSPRPATDTQYF. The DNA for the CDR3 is TGTGCCAGCAGCCCGAGGCCGGCGACAGATACGCAGTATTTT.